A single sample gave rise to the 25 T cell receptor beta chains below, sequenced in a study of T cell changes during pregnancy in multiple sclerosis. Repertoires were generated with immunoSEQ multiplex PCR, while TCRdb's copy carries only in-frame clones and drops some. The sample has 65,000 to 80,000 clones; approximately 92% are singletons. The source was peripheral blood, collected in the first trimester of pregnancy. These TCRs come from a female donor with multiple sclerosis, enrolled in a pregnancy study.

This clone appeared once. The chain joins TRBV5-1 to TRBJ1-2; 11 bases map to TRBD1. Germline trimming cut 4 bases from V and 1 base from J; bases unmatched to any gene: 3. The CDR3 is made up of 15 amino acids. Germline CDR1 reads SGHRS; CDR2 reads YFSETQ. The CDR3 spells CASSPGTGGNYGYTF. For the CDR3, the DNA is TGCGCCAGCAGCCCCGGGACAGGGGGTAACTATGGCTACACCTTC.

The chain employs TRBV9 and TRBJ2-7; 12 positions agree with TRBD2. The CDR3 covers 15 residues. CDR1 is SGDLS and CDR2 is YYNGEE in the germline V gene. The V segment lost 2 bases and the J segment 2 bases; nucleotides outside the gene matches: 2. The CDR3 sequence: CASSVSSGGAYEQYF. The CDR3 bases are TGTGCCAGCAGCGTCTCTAGCGGGGGGGCCTACGAGCAGTACTTC.

This rearrangement joins TRBV19 to TRBJ1-5; D perhaps matches TRBD1 (6 bases). V dropped 4 bases and J dropped 0 bases, with 10 bases sitting between them. Germline V lookup: CDR1 LNHDA, CDR2 SQIVND (reference sequence). The length of the CDR3 is 15 residues. CDR3 region: CASSTNRVSNQPQHF. For the CDR3, the DNA is TGTGCCAGTAGTACCAACAGGGTTAGCAATCAGCCCCAGCATTTT.

The genes are TRBV14 and TRBJ2-7; TRBD2 matches 12 bases. The CDR3 has 15 amino acids. Germline trimming cut 4 bases from V and 3 bases from J; bases unmatched to any gene: 4. Germline loops: CDR1 SGHDN, CDR2 FVKESK. The CDR3 sequence: CASSLLAGGSYEQYF. In nucleotides, the CDR3 is TGTGCCAGCAGCCTTCTAGCGGGGGGGAGCTACGAGCAGTACTTC.

The V gene is TRBV27, the J gene TRBJ2-1; 9 bases are shared with TRBD2. The germline gives CDR1 MNHEY, CDR2 SMNVEV (reference sequence). This CDR3 spans 14 amino acids. The trim removed 1 base at V and 6 bases at J, leaving 1 base unmatched. Here the CDR3 reads CASSLYSGGNEQFF. The DNA for the CDR3 is TGTGCCAGCAGTTTATATAGCGGGGGCAATGAGCAGTTCTTC.

J is TRBJ2-1 and V is TRBV5-1, with a weak D call TRBD2 (7 bases). The V end was cut by 3 bases, the J end by 0 bases, with 16 bases between. Germline CDR1 is SGHRS and CDR2 is YFSETQ. The CDR3 sequence is 17 residues long. The CDR3: CASSWGATSVSYNEQFF. DNA of the CDR3: TGCGCCAGCAGCTGGGGGGCAACTAGCGTCTCCTACAATGAGCAGTTCTTC.

The CDR3 DNA reads as TGTGCCAGTAGTGTGGGACAGGGAGGCCAGCCCCAGCATTTT. It translates to CASSVGQGGQPQHF. The V and J genes are TRBV19 and TRBJ1-5, with 9 bases lining up with TRBD1. This CDR3 is 14 amino acids long. Germline CDR1 and CDR2: LNHDA and SQIVND (reference sequence). V trimming: 5 bases; J trimming: 7 bases; junction bases outside the gene matches: 6. The variable domain in full, with the rest retrieved from reference TRBV19 and TRBJ1-5, is DGGITQSPKYLFRKEGQNVTLSCEQNLNHDAMYWYRQDPGQGLRLIYYSQIVNDFQKGDIAEGYSVSREKKESFPLTVTSAQKNPTAFYLCASSVGQGGQPQHFGDGTRLSIL.

The J gene is TRBJ2-1, the V gene TRBV5-8; D is perhaps TRBD2 (6 bases). The CDR3 has 16 residues. Trimming pared 2 bases from V and 5 bases from J, leaving 17 bases between. Germline assignment: CDR1 SGHTS and CDR2 YDEGEE. The CDR3 bases are TGTGCCAGCAGCTTACGCAAAAGGGCGGGAAACAATGAGCAGTTCTTC. It translates to CASSLRKRAGNNEQFF.

The chain has TRBV6-1 and TRBJ2-1; the match to TRBD1 covers 8 bases. The CDR3 sequence is 11 residues long. V trimming: 9 bases; J trimming: 15 bases; junction bases outside the gene matches: 10. CDR1 is MNHNS and CDR2 is SASEGT in the germline V gene. The CDR3 coding sequence is TGTGCCAGTCGCTGGGGACAGGTTCCGTTCTTC. It encodes CASRWGQVPFF.

The genes are TRBV5-5 and TRBJ2-5; 7 bases agree with TRBD1. This CDR3 spans 17 amino acids. The germline V gene encodes CDR1 SGHKS and CDR2 YYEKEE (reference sequence). Germline trimming cut 0 bases from V and 5 bases from J; bases unmatched to any gene: 13. Here the CDR3 reads CASSLAKRQGSGETQYF. The CDR3 nucleotides read TGTGCCAGCAGCTTGGCAAAGCGACAGGGTTCTGGGGAGACCCAGTACTTC. The full variable domain, its missing parts supplied by reference TRBV5-5 and TRBJ2-5, is DAGVTQSPTHLIKTRGQQVTLRCSPISGHKSVSWYQQVLGQGPQFIFQYYEKEERGRGNFPDRFSARQFPNYSSELNVNALLLGDSALYLCASSLAKRQGSGETQYFGPGTRLLVL.

The chain is built from TRBV28 and TRBJ1-3, with D perhaps TRBD1 (6 bases). Germline-derived CDR1 and CDR2 are MDHEN and SYDVKM. The CDR3 has 15 amino acids. The V gene lost 6 bases and the J gene lost 0 bases, with 12 bases spanning the gap. CDR3 amino acids: CASRGTGNSGNTIYF. CDR3 DNA sequence: TGTGCCAGCAGGGGTACAGGGAACTCTGGAAACACCATATATTTT.

The chain combines TRBV2 with TRBJ2-7; 8 positions match TRBD1. The CDR3 consists of 15 residues. The germline gives CDR1 SNHLY, CDR2 FYNNEI. The junction had 13 bases not matched to a gene; V was cut back by 6 bases and J by 6 bases. The CDR3 bases are TGTGCCAGCAGACCGACCTGGACAGGGATGTCCGAGCAGTACTTC. Translating it yields CASRPTWTGMSEQYF. Drawing the rest from reference TRBV2 and TRBJ2-7, the complete variable domain is EPEVTQTPSHQVTQMGQEVILRCVPISNHLYFYWYRQILGQKVEFLVSFYNNEISEKSEIFDDQFSVERPDGSNFTLKIRSTKLEDSAMYFCASRPTWTGMSEQYFGPGTRLTVT.

The chain has TRBV6-5 and TRBJ2-7, with 9 bases aligning to TRBD1. V lost 10 bases to trimming and J lost 6 bases; unmatched junction nucleotides: 13. Germline lookup yields CDR1 MNHEY and CDR2 SVGAGI. The CDR3 totals 14 residues. Here the CDR3 reads CATGRGTGIIEQYF. CDR3 bases: TGTGCCACAGGACGGGGGACAGGGATCATCGAGCAGTACTTC.

There are a few counts of this clone. The chain uses TRBV9 and TRBJ1-1; no firm D call. CDR1 is SGDLS and CDR2 is YYNGEE in the germline V gene. The CDR3 runs 14 residues. V lost 1 base and J 1 base, leaving 8 bases between the germline ends. The CDR3 loop reads CASSVYSTNTEAFF. In DNA, the CDR3 is TGTGCCAGCAGCGTATACTCAACGAACACTGAAGCTTTCTTT.

J is TRBJ1-1 and V is TRBV30; a possible D gene is TRBD1 (5 bases). V was pared by 3 bases and J by 5 bases, with 13 bases between. This CDR3 is built from 13 residues. Germline V gene data show CDR1 as GTSNPN and CDR2 as SVGIG (reference sequence). CDR3 DNA: TGTGCCTGGAGGAACGGGGGTGGGACTGAAGCTTTCTTT. Its protein product is CAWRNGGGTEAFF.

The rearrangement uses TRBV12-5 and TRBJ2-7; D gene unclear. Germline V CDR1 and CDR2: LGHNT, FRNRAP. The CDR3 runs 11 residues. Between the trimmed V and J ends, which lost 2 bases and 6 bases, there was a span of 5 bases. CDR3 loop: CASGLTGEQYF. The CDR3 DNA follows: TGTGCTAGTGGTTTGACGGGCGAGCAGTACTTC.

The chain links TRBV19 to TRBJ2-5, with 9 bases identical to TRBD1. CDR3 length: 14 amino acids. V lost 4 bases to trimming and J lost 5 bases; unmatched junction nucleotides: 5. Germline lookup yields CDR1 LNHDA and CDR2 SQIVND (reference sequence). The CDR3 region has the DNA TGTGCCAGTAGTAAGGGACAGGGATGGGAGACCCAGTACTTC. Its translation: CASSKGQGWETQYF.

This chain joins TRBV6-4 and TRBJ2-2; possibly TRBD2 for D (5 bases). The germline CDR1 and CDR2 sequences are MRHNA and SNTAGT. Trimming left V 3 bases short and J 7 bases short, with 18 bases between. This CDR3 has 16 amino acids. The CDR3 DNA is TGTGCCAGCAGTGAGCATGGGGAGAAGAGACTCGGGGAGCTGTTTTTT. Translation gives CASSEHGEKRLGELFF.

The chain has TRBV7-2 and TRBJ1-2; 7 positions agree with TRBD1. CDR3 length equals 16 residues. Germline values: CDR1 SGHTA, CDR2 FQGNSA. V shed 0 bases and J 11 bases; nucleotides not matched to a gene: 15. The CDR3, as DNA: TGTGCCAGCAGCTTAGCGCAAGGGGGCGCGGGGTTTGGGTACACCTTC. Translating gives CASSLAQGGAGFGYTF.

CDR3 sequence (DNA): TGTGCCAGCAAAACAGGGTTTTCCTATAATTCACCCCTCCACTTT. Translated, it gives CASKTGFSYNSPLHF. The chain carries TRBV6-1 and TRBJ1-6; tentatively, D is TRBD1 (6 bases). V dropped 7 bases and J dropped 1 base, with 11 bases sitting between them. The CDR3 has 15 residues. CDR1 and CDR2 from the germline V gene are MNHNS and SASEGT.

The V call is TRBV28, the J call TRBJ2-5; 8 positions match TRBD1. This CDR3 region has 16 residues. Germline lookup yields CDR1 MDHEN and CDR2 SYDVKM. V dropped 2 bases and J dropped 2; count of bases not matched to a gene: 7. The CDR3 protein is CASSLVTGGLQETQYF. The CDR3 coding sequence is TGTGCCAGCAGTTTAGTCACAGGGGGACTTCAAGAGACCCAGTACTTC.

This rearrangement joins TRBV14 to TRBJ2-6; no reliable D call. The CDR3 extends over 17 amino acids. Trimming took 1 base from V and 0 from J, leaving 10 bases between them. Germline V gene sequence: CDR1 SGHDN, CDR2 FVKESK. The chain's CDR3 is CASSQAHSSSGANVLTF. The CDR3 region has the DNA TGTGCCAGCAGCCAAGCGCACAGTAGCTCTGGGGCCAACGTCCTGACTTTC.

The chain combines TRBV9 with TRBJ1-3; D uncertain. The V gene's germline CDR1 is SGDLS and CDR2 YYNGEE. The V and J ends lost 0 bases and 2 bases respectively, with 9 bases between them. The CDR3 spans 15 residues. In DNA, the CDR3 is TGTGCCAGCAGCGTAGGGCATCCTCCTGGAAACACCATATATTTT. This encodes CASSVGHPPGNTIYF.

The gene calls are TRBV10-3 and TRBJ2-1; 10 bases match TRBD1. Germline V gene data show CDR1 as ENHRY and CDR2 as SYGVKD. The length of the CDR3 is 14 residues. Losses at the gene ends were 6 bases for V and 5 bases for J; bases not matched to a gene: 4. This chain's CDR3 is CAIRGQGIHNEQFF. In nucleotides, the CDR3 is TGTGCCATCAGGGGACAGGGGATCCACAATGAGCAGTTCTTC.

This chain links TRBV20-1 with TRBJ2-1, with D perhaps matching TRBD1 (5 bases). V dropped 5 bases and J dropped 6 bases, with 5 bases sitting between them. This CDR3 comprises 10 residues. CDR1 DFQATT and CDR2 SNEGSKA come from the germline V gene (reference sequence). The CDR3 is CSAQGNEQFF. DNA of the CDR3: TGCAGTGCTCAGGGCAATGAGCAGTTCTTC.